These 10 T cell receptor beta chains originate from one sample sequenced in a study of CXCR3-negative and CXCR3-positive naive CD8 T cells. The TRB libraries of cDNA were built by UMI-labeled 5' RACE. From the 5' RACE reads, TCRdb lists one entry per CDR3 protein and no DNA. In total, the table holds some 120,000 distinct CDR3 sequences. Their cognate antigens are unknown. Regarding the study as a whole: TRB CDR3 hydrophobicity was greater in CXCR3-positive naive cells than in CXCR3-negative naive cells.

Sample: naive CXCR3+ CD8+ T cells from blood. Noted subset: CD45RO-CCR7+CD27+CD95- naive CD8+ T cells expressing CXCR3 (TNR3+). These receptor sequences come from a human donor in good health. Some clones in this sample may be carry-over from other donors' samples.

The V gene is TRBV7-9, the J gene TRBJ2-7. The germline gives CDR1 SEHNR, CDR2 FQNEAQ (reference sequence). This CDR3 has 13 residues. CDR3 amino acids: CASSHGGSYEQYF.

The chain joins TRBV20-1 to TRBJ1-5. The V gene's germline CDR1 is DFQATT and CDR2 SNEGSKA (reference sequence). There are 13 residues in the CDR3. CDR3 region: CSARDRKGQPQHF.

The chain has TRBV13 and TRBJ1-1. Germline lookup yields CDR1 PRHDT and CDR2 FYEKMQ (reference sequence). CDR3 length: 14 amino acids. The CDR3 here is CASSFGTQQAEAFF.

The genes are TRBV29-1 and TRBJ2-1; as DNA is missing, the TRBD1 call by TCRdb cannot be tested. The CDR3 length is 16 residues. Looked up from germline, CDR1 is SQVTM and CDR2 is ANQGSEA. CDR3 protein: CSVLPPGTDHYNEQFF.

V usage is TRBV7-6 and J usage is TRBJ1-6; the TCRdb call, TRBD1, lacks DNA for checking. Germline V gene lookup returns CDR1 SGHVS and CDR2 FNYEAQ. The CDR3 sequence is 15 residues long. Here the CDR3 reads CASSYVQGAGSPLHF.

CDR3: CASSLGGAHYEQYF. The chain employs TRBV7-2 and TRBJ2-7; there is no DNA to check the TCRdb D call of TRBD1. This CDR3 is built from 14 residues. Germline V CDR1 and CDR2: SGHTA, FQGNSA.

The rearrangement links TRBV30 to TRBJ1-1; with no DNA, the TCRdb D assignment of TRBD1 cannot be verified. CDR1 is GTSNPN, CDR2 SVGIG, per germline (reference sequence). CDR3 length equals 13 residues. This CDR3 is CAWSTDRGTEAFF.

This CDR3 is CASSIGTRTVPYEQYF. The genes are TRBV19 and TRBJ2-7; TCRdb outputs TRBD1, but without DNA this stays unchecked. CDR1 and CDR2 (germline): LNHDA, SQIVND (reference sequence). The CDR3 is 16 amino acids.

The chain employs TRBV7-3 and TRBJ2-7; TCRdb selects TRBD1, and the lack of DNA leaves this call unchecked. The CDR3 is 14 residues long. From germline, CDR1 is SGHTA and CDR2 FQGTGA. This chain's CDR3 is CASSLFTGPYEQYF.

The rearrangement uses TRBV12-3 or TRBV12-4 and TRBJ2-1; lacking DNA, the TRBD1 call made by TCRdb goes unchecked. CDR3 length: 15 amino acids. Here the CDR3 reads CASTLGGGAYNEQFF.